Given below is one T cell receptor (beta chain) in context. Per the original methods: How many nucleated cells were present was estimated from reference gene primer amplification. TCRdb's table, derived via immunoSEQ multiplex PCR, lists solely in-frame clones and lacks some. V and J calls and clone size are those listed in that table; D and trimming were worked out from the DNA. The sample records about 350,000 clones, under 95% being singletons. The trim removed 4 bases at V and 0 bases at J, leaving 10 bases unmatched. This CDR3 is 17 amino acids long. From germline, CDR1 is SEHNR and CDR2 FQNEAQ (reference sequence). The sample originates from a study of blood T cell repertoires in COVID-19. Study-wide context: The samples span acute and convalescent COVID-19 from the United States, Italy and Spain. PBMCs, B-cell-depleted T cells, or T cells were the source of the cDNA or gDNA that made up the material.

The TCR was taken from a woman aged 18-29 years who had recovered from COVID-19. Sequencing was carried out using peripheral blood. This chain links TRBV7-9 with TRBJ2-3, with 7 bases identical to TRBD2. The CDR3 bases are TGTGCCAGCAGCTACCCTGAGCGGGACTCGAGCACAGATACGCAGTATTTT. It is translated as CASSYPERDSSTDTQYF. The full variable domain, its missing parts supplied by reference TRBV7-9 and TRBJ2-3, is DTGVSQNPRHKITKRGQNVTFRCDPISEHNRLYWYRQTLGQGPEFLTYFQNEAQLEKSRLLSDRFSAERPKGSFSTLEIQRTEQGDSAMYLCASSYPERDSSTDTQYFGPGTRLTVL.